Following are 18 T cell receptor beta chains from one sample sequenced in a study of blood T cell repertoires in COVID-19. Clones were read by immunoSEQ multiplex PCR, and TCRdb kept only the in-frame ones, dropping some. Here the sample spans tens of thousands of clones, more than 80% being singletons. The sample consisted of peripheral blood. These receptors were collected from a woman older than 75 with acute or convalescent COVID-19.

V gene TRBV18 combines with J gene TRBJ2-7; no definite D call. The V end lost 3 bases, the J end lost 3 bases, and 18 bases lay between the germline ends. This CDR3 has 16 residues. Germline CDR1 is KGHSH and CDR2 is LQKENI. CDR3 protein: CASSPRWVSGNYEQYF. CDR3 coding DNA: TGTGCCAGCTCACCGCGGTGGGTCAGTGGTAACTACGAGCAGTACTTC.

This clone appeared a single time. This CDR3 reads CASSPFQASGYLSGANVLTF. The CDR3 DNA sequence: TGTGCCAGCTCACCATTTCAGGCTAGCGGATATCTCTCTGGGGCCAACGTCCTGACTTTC. This rearrangement joins TRBV18 to TRBJ2-6, with 7 bases aligning to TRBD2. This CDR3 is 20 amino acids long. V shed 2 bases, J shed 0 bases, and the junction held 13 bases outside the gene matches. Germline V CDR1 and CDR2: KGHSH, LQKENI.

On this clone: One end of the junction is discordant with germline, which a read error may explain. The chain has TRBV18 and TRBJ1-6; tentative D call: TRBD1 (5 bases). This CDR3 spans 16 amino acids. The V gene's germline CDR1 is KGHSH and CDR2 LQKENI. The CDR3 protein is CASSPPGGRYNSPLHF. In DNA form, the CDR3 reads TGTGCCAGCTCCCCACCCGGGGGGAGATATAATTCACCCCTCCACTTT.

This clone appeared many times. The chain uses TRBV5-1 and TRBJ2-5; the match to TRBD2 covers 8 bases. V gave up 5 bases and J gave up 1 base; unmatched junction bases: 7. CDR3 length: 15 amino acids. Looked up from germline, CDR1 is SGHRS and CDR2 is YFSETQ. The CDR3 region has the DNA TGCGCCAGCAGGGAGGCTAGCGGGTCCCAAGAGACCCAGTACTTC. Translation gives CASREASGSQETQYF.

The rearrangement joins TRBV7-9 to TRBJ2-1, with D perhaps matching TRBD1 (6 bases). CDR1 is SEHNR and CDR2 is FQNEAQ in the germline V gene (reference sequence). There are 16 residues in the CDR3. The V and J ends lost 4 bases and 3 bases respectively, with 16 bases between them. CDR3 protein: CASSWTAQTFYNEQFF. DNA of the CDR3: TGTGCCAGCAGCTGGACAGCCCAAACGTTCTACAATGAGCAGTTCTTC. Based on the CDR3 plus reference TRBV7-9 and TRBJ2-1, the full variable domain is DTGVSQNPRHKITKRGQNVTFRCDPISEHNRLYWYRQTLGQGPEFLTYFQNEAQLEKSRLLSDRFSAERPKGSFSTLEIQRTEQGDSAMYLCASSWTAQTFYNEQFFGPGTRLTVL.

The chain couples TRBV11-2 to TRBJ2-7; TRBD2 agrees at 11 bases. The trim removed 5 bases at V and 3 bases at J, leaving 3 bases unmatched. Looked up from germline, CDR1 is SGHAT and CDR2 is FQNNGV. The CDR3 runs to 14 residues. The CDR3 protein is CASSPGLAGYEQYF. For the CDR3, the DNA is TGTGCCAGCAGCCCCGGACTAGCGGGCTACGAGCAGTACTTC.

The chain joins TRBV5-8 to TRBJ2-7, with 8 bases fitting TRBD1. CDR1 SGHTS and CDR2 YDEGEE come from the germline V gene. The CDR3 sequence is 15 residues long. The V segment lost 5 bases and the J segment 3 bases; nucleotides outside the gene matches: 10. In nucleotides, the CDR3 is TGTGCCAGCAGTGCGACCGGGACAGGCTTCTACGAGCAGTACTTC. Its translation: CASSATGTGFYEQYF.

J is TRBJ1-3 and V is TRBV11-2; a possible D gene is TRBD1 (5 bases). Trimming took off 4 bases at V and 6 bases at J, with 13 bases between the two ends. The CDR3 runs 14 residues. Germline assignment: CDR1 SGHAT and CDR2 FQNNGV. CDR3 sequence reads: CASSSGTSSNTIYF. The CDR3 DNA sequence: TGTGCCAGCAGCTCCGGGACTTCATCAAACACCATATATTTT. The full variable domain, with the rest looked up from reference TRBV11-2 and TRBJ1-3, is EAGVAQSPRYKIIEKRQSVAFWCNPISGHATLYWYQQILGQGPKLLIQFQNNGVVDDSQLPKDRFSAERLKGVDSTLKIQPAKLEDSAVYLCASSSGTSSNTIYFGEGSWLTVV.

The genes are TRBV2 and TRBJ1-1, with 10 bases aligning to TRBD1. Trimming removed 5 bases from V and 3 bases from J; junction bases left unmatched: 3. Germline CDR1 is SNHLY and CDR2 is FYNNEI. CDR3 length: 14 residues. The CDR3 bases are TGTGCCAGCAGTCGACAGGGGGCGGACACTGAAGCTTTCTTT. The encoded protein is CASSRQGADTEAFF.

The V call is TRBV10-3, the J call TRBJ2-7; D may be TRBD1 (6 bases). Trimming stripped 6 bases from V and 6 bases from J, with 15 bases between. Germline CDR1 and CDR2: ENHRY and SYGVKD. The length of the CDR3 is 13 residues. CDR3 nucleotides: TGTGCCATCAGGGGAGAAACAGGGAGCGAGCAGTACTTC. It codes for CAIRGETGSEQYF.

This chain connects TRBV13 to TRBJ2-1; D is uncertain. Per germline, CDR1 PRHDT and CDR2 FYEKMQ (reference sequence). This CDR3 region has 15 residues. Trimming cost V 4 bases and J 0 bases, with 10 bases left between them. The CDR3 is CASSSLLYSYNEQFF. CDR3 sequence (DNA): TGTGCCAGCAGCTCCCTATTGTACTCCTACAATGAGCAGTTCTTC.

This clone occurred a few times. The V call is TRBV9, the J call TRBJ2-3; 7 bases match TRBD2. Trimming removed 6 bases from V and 7 bases from J; junction bases left unmatched: 11. In germline, CDR1 is SGDLS, CDR2 YYNGEE. This CDR3 has 14 amino acids. CDR3 region: CASTPGGSGNTQYF. The CDR3 DNA reads as TGTGCCAGCACCCCCGGCGGAAGCGGGAATACGCAGTATTTT.

CDR3 amino acids: CASSQDRNTEAFF. The CDR3 region has the DNA TGTGCCAGCAGCCAGGACAGGAACACTGAAGCTTTCTTT. V and J are TRBV11-3 and TRBJ1-1, with D possibly matching TRBD1 (6 bases). Trimming cost V 5 bases and J 1 base, with 8 bases left between them. CDR3 length: 13 residues. CDR1 is SGHNT and CDR2 is YENEEA in the germline V gene.

J is TRBJ1-1 and V is TRBV27, with 9 bases identical to TRBD1. V lost 6 bases, J lost 9 bases, and 8 bases stayed unmatched. The germline CDR1 and CDR2 sequences are MNHEY and SMNVEV (reference sequence). CDR3 length: 13 residues. CDR3 residues: CASRGTGLGKAFF. For the CDR3, the DNA is TGTGCCAGCAGGGGGACAGGGCTGGGAAAAGCTTTCTTT.

The chain links TRBV7-2 to TRBJ1-6; D gene unclear. The V gene's germline CDR1 is SGHTA and CDR2 FQGNSA. V lost 0 bases to trimming and J lost 7 bases, with 10 bases between them. The CDR3 runs to 15 residues. The chain's CDR3 is CASSLAPGNNSPLHF. The CDR3 coding sequence is TGTGCCAGCAGCTTAGCCCCCGGGAACAATTCACCCCTCCACTTT.

This clone turned up a few times. The chain carries TRBV3-1 (or the pseudogene TRBV3-2) and TRBJ2-7; 9 nucleotides line up with TRBD2. CDR3 length: 15 residues. The V and J ends lost 1 base and 4 bases, in that order; junction bases with no gene match: 5. The V gene's germline CDR1 is LGHDT and CDR2 YNNKEL (reference sequence). The CDR3 nucleotides are TGTGCCAGCAGCCAAGCCGGACTAGCGAGGTACGAGCAGTACTTC. This sequence encodes CASSQAGLARYEQYF.

The genes are TRBV5-1 and TRBJ2-7; 10 bases fit TRBD2. Germline CDR1 SGHRS, CDR2 YFSETQ. Losses at the gene ends were 3 bases for V and 5 bases for J; bases not matched to a gene: 5. This CDR3 has 14 residues. The CDR3 DNA sequence: TGCGCCAGCAGCTCTCCTAGCGGGAGTAACGAGCAGTACTTC. This sequence encodes CASSSPSGSNEQYF.

The genes are TRBV5-1 and TRBJ2-2; 8 positions match TRBD2. Germline-derived CDR1 and CDR2 are SGHRS and YFSETQ. The CDR3 runs to 17 residues. V dropped 2 bases and J dropped 0; count of bases not matched to a gene: 6. CDR3 sequence reads: CASSLGAGATNTGELFF. In DNA form, the CDR3 reads TGCGCCAGCAGCTTAGGAGCGGGGGCTACGAACACCGGGGAGCTGTTTTTT.